This TCR beta chain was retrieved from a study of cytomegalovirus exposure and HLA in healthy donors. About the research overall: Unique TCRs from HLA-typed donors, around 79 million of them, were held in an early data release. The study's findings and limits: Association of a missense DCLRE1C variant with TCR beta V- and J-gene trimming was reported in a later analysis. Cytomegalovirus-associated status was assigned to 150 or so TCR beta chains.

PCR primers comprised 60 Vbeta and 13 Jbeta primers. The table came from immunoSEQ multiplex PCR; TCRdb's copy has only in-frame clones and leaves some out. This sample's table reports about 110,000 clones. The CDR3 contains 16 residues. CDR1 is LGHNT, CDR2 FRNRAP, per germline. The V and J ends lost 7 bases and 0 bases, in that order; junction bases with no gene match: 6. A remark on this clone: What it binds is not known.

Each of the donors was a healthy bone marrow donor. Sequenced material: PBMCs. The TCR originated in a man aged 25-45 years in good health and CMV-seronegative. The J gene is TRBJ2-2, the V gene TRBV12-5; 9 bases align to TRBD1. The CDR3 sequence is CASARTGVTNTGELFF. The CDR3 DNA is TGTGCTAGTGCCCGGACAGGGGTCACGAACACCGGGGAGCTGTTTTTT.